A selection of T cell receptor beta chains follows, all from one sample in a study of T cell repertoires in cytomegalovirus infection. TCRdb re-derived calls from the reads in MiXCR, one entry per CDR3 protein. This sample carries tens of thousands of distinct CDR3 sequences, roughly a quarter of them seen once, and the ten largest clones take approximately 49%. These TCRs' antigens remain unknown. Sequenced here: CD8+ T cells from cultured PBMCs, sampled from culture after CMV antigen stimulation. All receptors come from a human donor in good health (CMV status not recorded). Some clones in this sample may be carry-over from other donors' samples. Both conserved end residues are part of each CDR3. The order of the fields is D gene, clone size, J gene, V gene, CDR3 DNA, CDR3 protein. D genes are given only for firm matches. Clone size is not always given. Where it is, it says once, few, many or a class for expanded clones.

>TRBD2|many|TRBJ2-7|TRBV6-6
TGTGCCAGCAGTTACGAGACTAGCGGCGTGAGGTACTTC
CASSYETSGVRYF
>TRBD1|.|TRBJ1-1|TRBV12-3/TRBV12-4
TGTGCCAGCAGTTTCTCCAGGGGGCAAGCTGAAGCTTTCTTT
CASSFSRGQAEAFF
>TRBD1|.|TRBJ1-1|TRBV12-3/TRBV12-4
TGTGCCAGCAGTTTGGGACAGGGGGCCCCTGAAGCTTTCTTT
CASSLGQGAPEAFF
>TRBD2|few|TRBJ2-1|TRBV14
TGTGCCAGCAGCCAAGATAAAGCGGGGGGGCCCTTTGAGCAGTTCTTC
CASSQDKAGGPFEQFF
>.|few|TRBJ1-3|TRBV12-5
TGTGCTAGTGGTTTGCCCGGACATCAGGATGGAAACACCATATATTTT
CASGLPGHQDGNTIYF
>TRBD1|few|TRBJ1-2|TRBV7-6
TGTGCCAGCAGCTTAGGGACAGGGGGTGGCTACACCTTC
CASSLGTGGGYTF
>.|once|TRBJ1-2|TRBV3-1
TGTGCCAGCAGCCAAGATGGAGGGCCTAACTATGGCTACACCTTC
CASSQDGGPNYGYTF
>TRBD2|.|TRBJ2-7|TRBV9
TGTGCCAGCAGCGGAGAGTCGGGGGGGGTCTACGAGCAGTACTTC
CASSGESGGVYEQYF
>TRBD1|few|TRBJ2-7|TRBV5-1
TGCGCCAGCAGCTTCCGGGGACAGGGATACGAGCAGTACTTC
CASSFRGQGYEQYF
>.|.|TRBJ1-1|TRBV27
TGTGCCAGCAGTTTTCCCGGGGAGGAAGCTTTCTTT
CASSFPGEEAFF
>TRBD2|once|TRBJ2-5|TRBV6-1
TGTGCCAGCAGTGAAACCTGGCGGGGGGGCTCAGAGACCCAGTACTTC
CASSETWRGGSETQYF
>TRBD2|few|TRBJ2-7|TRBV30
TGTGCCTGGAGTGTCGGGACTAAAATCTACGAGCAGTACTTC
CAWSVGTKIYEQYF
>.|few|TRBJ1-1|TRBV20-1
TGCAGTGCCCGAGAGGGGAAGATTGAAGCTTTCTTT
CSAREGKIEAFF
>.|.|TRBJ2-1|TRBV11-3
TGTGCCAGCAGCTTAGAGGGGCAGGTCTCCTACAATGAGCAGTTCTTC
CASSLEGQVSYNEQFF
>.|.|TRBJ2-2|TRBV9
TGTGCCAGCAGCGTAGAGGTGGGACCGAACACCGGGGAGCTGTTTTTT
CASSVEVGPNTGELFF
>.|many|TRBJ2-1|TRBV7-2
TGTGCCAGCAGCTTATCGGACCGGGAATCCCGGGGGAATGAGCAGTTCTTC
CASSLSDRESRGNEQFF